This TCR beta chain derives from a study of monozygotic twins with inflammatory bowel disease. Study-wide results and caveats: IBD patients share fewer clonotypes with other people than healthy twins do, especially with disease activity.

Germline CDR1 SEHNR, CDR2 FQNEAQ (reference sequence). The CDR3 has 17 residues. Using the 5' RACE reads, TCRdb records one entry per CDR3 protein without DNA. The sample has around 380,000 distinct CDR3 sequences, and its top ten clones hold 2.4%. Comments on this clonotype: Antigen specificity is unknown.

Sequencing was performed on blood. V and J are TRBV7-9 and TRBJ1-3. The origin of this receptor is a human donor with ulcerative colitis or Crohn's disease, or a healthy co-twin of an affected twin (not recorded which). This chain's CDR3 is CASSLRSALNSGNTIYF.